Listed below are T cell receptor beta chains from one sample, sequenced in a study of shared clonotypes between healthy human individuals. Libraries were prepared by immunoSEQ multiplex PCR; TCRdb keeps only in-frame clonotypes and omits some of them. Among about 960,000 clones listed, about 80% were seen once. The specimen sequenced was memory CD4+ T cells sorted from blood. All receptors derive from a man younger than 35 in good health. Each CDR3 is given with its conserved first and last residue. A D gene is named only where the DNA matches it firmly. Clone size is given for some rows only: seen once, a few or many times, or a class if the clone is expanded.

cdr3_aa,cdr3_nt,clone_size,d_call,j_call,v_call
CASSRDGSSYEQYF,TGCGCCAGCAGCCGGGACGGGAGCTCCTACGAGCAGTACTTC,few,.,TRBJ2-7,TRBV10-1
CSVGPGSGETQYF,TGCAGCGTTGGCCCTGGGAGTGGTGAGACCCAGTACTTC,once,.,TRBJ2-5,TRBV29-1
CASSSTGPQYF,TGTGCCAGCAGCTCCACAGGGCCCCAGTACTTC,.,.,TRBJ2-5,TRBV5-6
CASSPTGGVTDTQYF,TGTGCCAGCTCACCCACAGGGGGCGTCACAGATACGCAGTATTTT,.,TRBD1,TRBJ2-3,TRBV18
CASSQSQVITRDTQYF,TGCGCCAGCAGTCAAAGTCAGGTTATAACGAGGGATACGCAGTATTTT,.,.,TRBJ2-3,TRBV23-1
CASSSATLNTEAFF,TGTGCCAGCTCAAGCGCCACCTTGAACACTGAAGCTTTCTTT,.,.,TRBJ1-1,TRBV6-1
CATRETQYF,TGCGCGACCAGAGAGACCCAGTACTTC,.,.,TRBJ2-5,TRBV5-1
CASSYSGYTQYF,TGTGCCAGCAGTTACTCGGGGTATACGCAGTATTTT,.,.,TRBJ2-3,TRBV6-6
CASSLAGTGESPLHF,TGCGCCAGCAGCTTGGCCGGGACAGGGGAGTCACCCCTCCACTTT,.,TRBD1,TRBJ1-6,TRBV5-1
CAWSARGGGERSNQPQHF,TGTGCCTGGAGTGCCCGCGGCGGCGGCGAGAGAAGCAATCAGCCCCAGCATTTT,.,.,TRBJ1-5,TRBV30
CASSDWSSGNTIYF,TGTGCCAGCAGTGACTGGAGCTCTGGAAACACCATATATTTT,.,.,TRBJ1-3,TRBV6-1
CATGNRDRLSPLHF,TGTGCCACCGGCAACCGGGACAGGCTCTCACCCCTCCACTTT,many,TRBD1,TRBJ1-6,TRBV28
CASSPLGGGAEAFF,TGTGCCAGCAGCCCACTGGGGGGAGGGGCTGAAGCTTTCTTT,.,.,TRBJ1-1,TRBV7-3
CASSLEGANEKLFF,TGTGCCAGCAGTTTGGAAGGGGCTAATGAAAAACTGTTTTTT,.,.,TRBJ1-4,TRBV28
CASSEARTAYGYTF,TGTGCCAGCAGTGAAGCCCGGACAGCATATGGCTACACCTTC,.,.,TRBJ1-2,TRBV2
CASSFRGINYGYTF,TGTGCCAGCAGTTTCAGGGGGATTAACTATGGCTACACCTTC,once,TRBD1,TRBJ1-2,TRBV28
CASSLGQREQYF,TGCGCCAGCAGCTTGGGGCAGCGGGAGCAGTACTTC,.,.,TRBJ2-7,TRBV5-1
CASSQEGDRVNEQFF,TGCGCCAGCAGCCAAGAGGGGGACAGGGTGAATGAGCAGTTCTTC,.,TRBD1,TRBJ2-1,TRBV4-1
CASSLTVGGGSDTQYF,TGTGCCAGCAGCTTAACGGTCGGCGGGGGGTCAGATACGCAGTATTTT,few,TRBD2,TRBJ2-3,TRBV11-2
CAWSVRGHGYTF,TGTGCCTGGAGTGTAAGAGGACACGGCTACACCTTC,.,.,TRBJ1-2,TRBV30
CALQTSGNTIYF,TGTGCCTTACAGACCTCTGGAAACACCATATATTTT,few,.,TRBJ1-3,TRBV30
CASSETAYGSPLHF,TGTGCCAGCAGTGAGACAGCCTACGGTTCACCCCTCCACTTT,once,.,TRBJ1-6,TRBV25-1
CASSLRGTQNADTQYF,TGTGCCAGCAGCTTAAGAGGGACCCAAAATGCTGATACGCAGTATTTT,.,.,TRBJ2-3,TRBV7-2
CASSLDPNDQETQYF,TGCGCCAGCAGCTTAGACCCTAACGACCAAGAGACCCAGTACTTC,.,.,TRBJ2-5,TRBV5-1
CASSLGGGGPNEKLFF,TGTGCCAGCAGCTTGGGAGGAGGAGGTCCTAATGAAAAACTGTTTTTT,.,.,TRBJ1-4,TRBV5-6
CASRVRYQETQYF,TGTGCCAGCAGGGTCCGCTACCAAGAGACCCAGTACTTC,.,.,TRBJ2-5,TRBV27
CATRGGSPYEQYF,TGTGCCACTCGGGGAGGGTCCCCCTACGAGCAGTACTTC,.,TRBD2,TRBJ2-7,TRBV10-3
CASNYLDTQYF,TGTGCCAGCAACTACTTAGATACGCAGTATTTT,once,.,TRBJ2-3,TRBV5-6
CASETEALGAEAFF,TGTGCCAGCGAAACGGAGGCTTTGGGGGCTGAAGCTTTCTTT,few,.,TRBJ1-1,TRBV5-4
CASSLPDFASSYNEQFF,TGTGCCAGCAGCTTACCCGACTTTGCGAGCTCCTACAATGAGCAGTTCTTC,.,.,TRBJ2-1,TRBV7-9
CASTRDRGRRQYF,TGTGCCAGCACCCGGGACAGGGGGAGGCGGCAGTACTTC,.,TRBD1,TRBJ2-7,TRBV5-4
CAISQDPRETQYF,TGTGCCATCTCCCAGGACCCGCGGGAGACCCAGTACTTC,.,.,TRBJ2-5,TRBV10-3
CASILDGSSYNEQFF,TGTGCCAGCATTCTGGACGGTAGCTCCTACAATGAGCAGTTCTTC,.,.,TRBJ2-1,TRBV2
CASSSTPGSYNEQFF,TGTGCCAGCAGCTCGACCCCAGGCTCCTACAATGAGCAGTTCTTC,.,.,TRBJ2-1,TRBV7-6
CASRTQASGVNEQFF,TGTGCCAGCAGGACACAGGCCTCCGGGGTAAATGAGCAGTTCTTC,.,.,TRBJ2-1,TRBV6-5
CASSQVGGTGELFF,TGTGCCAGCAGCCAAGTAGGCGGGACCGGGGAGCTGTTTTTT,few,.,TRBJ2-2,TRBV14
CASSSGLINEQFF,TGTGCCAGCTCATCTGGACTTATAAATGAGCAGTTCTTC,.,.,TRBJ2-1,TRBV18
CASSFPQTGGNTIYF,TGTGCCAGCAGCTTCCCACAGACGGGTGGAAACACCATATATTTT,.,.,TRBJ1-3,TRBV7-9